This is a list of T cell receptor beta chains from one sample in a study of control samples from healthy donors and cancer patients. TCRdb keeps only in-frame clones here, not all; method: immunoSEQ multiplex PCR. The profile shows approximately 100,000 clones, around nine tenths of them singletons. The sequenced sample was blood. The source of these receptors is a human donor in good health. The donor label of this sample is uncertain. The CDR3 runs from the conserved cysteine through the conserved F or W. D genes are given only for firm matches. Clone size appears in some rows only: once, few, many, or a class for an expanded clone.

CASSLLGQGAFSGEKLFF,TGTGCCAGCAGTTTACTGGGACAGGGGGCGTTTTCAGGGGAAAAACTGTTTTTT,TRBJ1-4,TRBD1,.,TRBV27
CASSIDRGGYGYTF,TGTGCCAGTAGTATAGATCGGGGGGGCTATGGCTACACCTTC,TRBJ1-2,.,.,TRBV19
CASSIYDDNQPQHF,TGTGCCAGTAGTATATACGACGACAATCAGCCCCAGCATTTT,TRBJ1-5,.,.,TRBV19
CASSGRDSTGIRANVLTF,TGTGCCAGCAGTGGCCGGGACAGCACGGGGATAAGGGCCAACGTCCTGACTTTC,TRBJ2-6,TRBD1,.,TRBV6-1
CATALGGSNQPQHF,TGTGCCACCGCCCTAGGGGGAAGCAATCAGCCCCAGCATTTT,TRBJ1-5,.,.,TRBV24-1
CASSPLTGEPQHF,TGCGCCAGCAGCCCGCTAACAGGGGAGCCCCAGCATTTT,TRBJ1-5,TRBD1,.,TRBV5-1
CASSDLRTGSYEQYF,TGTGCCAGCAGTGATCTTAGGACAGGGTCCTACGAGCAGTACTTC,TRBJ2-7,TRBD1,.,TRBV25-1
CASSQDRRDTQYF,TGTGCCAGCAGCCAAGATAGGCGGGATACGCAGTATTTT,TRBJ2-3,.,.,TRBV4-2
CSAGGWAHTDTQYF,TGCAGCGCTGGGGGGTGGGCTCACACAGATACGCAGTATTTT,TRBJ2-3,.,.,TRBV29-1
CASSLEPLASSGANVLTF,TGCGCCAGCAGCTTGGAGCCCCTTGCGTCCTCTGGGGCCAACGTCCTGACTTTC,TRBJ2-6,.,.,TRBV5-1
CASSISGSLVGQPQHF,TGTGCCAGTAGTATAAGTGGCAGTTTGGTTGGTCAGCCCCAGCATTTT,TRBJ1-5,.,once,TRBV19
CATSDLTGNYGYTF,TGTGCCACCAGTGATTTGACGGGAAACTATGGCTACACCTTC,TRBJ1-2,.,.,TRBV24-1
CASSEYHTGWDEKLFF,TGTGCCAGCAGTGAATATCATACGGGATGGGATGAAAAACTGTTTTTT,TRBJ1-4,.,once,TRBV25-1
CASSYSGQGNTIYF,TGTGCCAGCAGTTACTCGGGGCAGGGAAACACCATATATTTT,TRBJ1-3,.,.,TRBV6-6
CASSPEGLKQYF,TGTGCCAGCAGCCCGGAGGGCCTCAAGCAGTACTTC,TRBJ2-7,.,.,TRBV11-2
CASSFLDRGFQFF,TGTGCCAGCAGTTTTTTGGACAGGGGGTTCCAGTTCTTC,TRBJ2-1,TRBD1,.,TRBV27
CASSITGARQPQHF,TGTGCCAGTAGTATTACAGGGGCCCGACAGCCCCAGCATTTT,TRBJ1-5,TRBD1,.,TRBV19
CASSYSNGSYNEQFF,TGTGCCAGCAGTTACTCGAATGGCAGCTACAATGAGCAGTTCTTC,TRBJ2-1,.,.,TRBV6-5
CASSSRGSFITEAFF,TGTGCCAGCAGCTCCCGTGGCTCATTTATAACTGAAGCTTTCTTT,TRBJ1-1,.,.,TRBV7-2
CASSYSGRELGQPQHF,TGTGCCAGCAGTTATTCGGGCAGGGAGTTGGGTCAGCCCCAGCATTTT,TRBJ1-5,.,.,TRBV28
CAIRGLAGVTDTQYF,TGTGCCATCAGGGGACTAGCGGGGGTCACAGATACGCAGTATTTT,TRBJ2-3,TRBD2,.,TRBV10-3
CASSAGGGSRVAGELFF,TGCGCCAGCAGTGCGGGAGGAGGGTCTCGGGTCGCCGGGGAGCTGTTTTTT,TRBJ2-2,TRBD2,.,TRBV10-2
CATSDRSGGANEQYF,TGTGCCACCAGTGATCGTAGCGGGGGGGCCAACGAGCAGTACTTC,TRBJ2-7,TRBD2,.,TRBV24-1
CASSSPHRDYGYTF,TGTGCCAGCAGCTCCCCCCACAGGGACTATGGCTACACCTTC,TRBJ1-2,.,.,TRBV11-2
CASSMEDHSNQPQHF,TGTGCCAGTAGTATGGAGGACCATAGCAATCAGCCCCAGCATTTT,TRBJ1-5,.,.,TRBV19
CASSLEGNTEAFF,TGTGCCAGCAGCTTAGAAGGGAACACTGAAGCTTTCTTT,TRBJ1-1,.,.,TRBV7-9
CSGQGVTGNTIYF,TGCAGCGGACAGGGAGTTACTGGAAACACCATATATTTT,TRBJ1-3,TRBD1,.,TRBV29-1
CASSQDAGELFF,TGTGCCAGCAGCCAGGACGCCGGGGAGCTGTTTTTT,TRBJ2-2,.,.,TRBV9
CASSLAPQAPEAFF,TGTGCCAGCAGCTTAGCCCCCCAGGCTCCTGAAGCTTTCTTT,TRBJ1-1,.,.,TRBV7-6
CASSTPGPGNQPQHF,TGTGCCAGTAGTACCCCCGGCCCCGGGAATCAGCCCCAGCATTTT,TRBJ1-5,.,.,TRBV19
CASSTYRGVNTEAFF,TGTGCCAGCAGTACCTACAGGGGGGTGAACACTGAAGCTTTCTTT,TRBJ1-1,TRBD1,.,TRBV27
CASSVAGSPYNEQFF,TGTGCCAGCAGCGTAGCGGGGAGTCCCTACAATGAGCAGTTCTTC,TRBJ2-1,.,.,TRBV9
CASSTVLSKRTEAFF,TGTGCCAGCAGCACAGTATTATCGAAACGGACTGAAGCTTTCTTT,TRBJ1-1,.,.,TRBV7-8
CASSPSAWGIQYF,TGTGCCAGCAGTCCCTCGGCCTGGGGGATTCAGTACTTC,TRBJ2-4,.,once,TRBV12-3/TRBV12-4
CASSTDSGAGQPQHF,TGTGCCAGCAGTACCGACTCAGGGGCTGGGCAGCCCCAGCATTTT,TRBJ1-5,.,.,TRBV6-5
CASSFVGGPSSEAFF,TGTGCCAGCAGTTTTGTAGGGGGCCCTAGCTCTGAAGCTTTCTTT,TRBJ1-1,TRBD1,.,TRBV28
CASSPGTSGGSDTQYF,TGTGCCAGCAGCCCCGGGACTAGCGGGGGTTCAGATACGCAGTATTTT,TRBJ2-3,TRBD2,.,TRBV11-2
CASTQETWGYTF,TGTGCCAGCACCCAGGAAACATGGGGCTACACCTTC,TRBJ1-2,.,.,TRBV2
CASSLRGGNQPQHF,TGTGCCAGCAGCTTGAGGGGTGGCAATCAGCCCCAGCATTTT,TRBJ1-5,.,.,TRBV13
CASSVVAGGQETQYF,TGTGCCAGCAGTGTGGTAGCGGGGGGCCAAGAGACCCAGTACTTC,TRBJ2-5,TRBD2,once,TRBV6-4
CASSLTDREEQFF,TGTGCCAGCAGTTTAACCGACAGGGAGGAGCAGTTCTTC,TRBJ2-1,TRBD1,.,TRBV28
CASSQAVGGEEKLFF,TGTGCCAGCAGCCAAGCTGTGGGGGGCGAGGAAAAACTGTTTTTT,TRBJ1-4,.,.,TRBV4-2
CASSASGVGETQYF,TGTGCCAGCAGCGCCAGCGGGGTGGGAGAGACCCAGTACTTC,TRBJ2-5,TRBD2,.,TRBV11-2
CASSLEHTDTQYF,TGTGCCAGCAGCTTAGAACACACAGATACGCAGTATTTT,TRBJ2-3,.,.,TRBV5-4
CASTTGPGQLGNTIYF,TGTGCCAGCACTACCGGGCCGGGACAGCTTGGAAACACCATATATTTT,TRBJ1-3,TRBD1,.,TRBV9
CASSQQTGPYYGYTF,TGTGCCAGCAGCCAACAAACCGGGCCCTACTATGGCTACACCTTC,TRBJ1-2,.,.,TRBV14